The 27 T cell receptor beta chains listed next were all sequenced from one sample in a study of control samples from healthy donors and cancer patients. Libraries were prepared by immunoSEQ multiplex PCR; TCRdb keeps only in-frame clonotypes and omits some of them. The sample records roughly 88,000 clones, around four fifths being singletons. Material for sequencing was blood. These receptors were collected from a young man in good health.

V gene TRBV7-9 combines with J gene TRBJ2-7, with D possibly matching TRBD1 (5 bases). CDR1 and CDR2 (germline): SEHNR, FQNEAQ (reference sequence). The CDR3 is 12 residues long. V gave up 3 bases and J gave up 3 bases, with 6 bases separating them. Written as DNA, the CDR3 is TGTGCCAGCAGCTTCCAGGGCTACGAGCAGTACTTC. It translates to CASSFQGYEQYF.

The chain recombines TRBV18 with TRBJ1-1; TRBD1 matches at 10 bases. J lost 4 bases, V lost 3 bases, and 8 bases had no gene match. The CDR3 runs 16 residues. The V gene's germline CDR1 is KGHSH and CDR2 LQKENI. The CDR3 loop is CASSPYRDRGGTEAFF. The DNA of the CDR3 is TGTGCCAGCTCACCTTACCGGGACAGGGGTGGCACTGAAGCTTTCTTT.

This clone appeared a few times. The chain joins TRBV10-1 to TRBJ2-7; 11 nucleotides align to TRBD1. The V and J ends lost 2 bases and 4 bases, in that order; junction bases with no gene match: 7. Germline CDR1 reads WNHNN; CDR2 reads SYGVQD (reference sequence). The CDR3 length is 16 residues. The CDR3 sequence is CASSEGPGQGDYEQYF. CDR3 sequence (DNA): TGCGCCAGCAGTGAGGGACCGGGACAGGGGGATTACGAGCAGTACTTC.

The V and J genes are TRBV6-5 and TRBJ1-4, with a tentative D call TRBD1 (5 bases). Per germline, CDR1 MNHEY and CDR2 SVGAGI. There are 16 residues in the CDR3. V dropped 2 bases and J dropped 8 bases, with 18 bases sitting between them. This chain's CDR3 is CASSYAGRRRGEKLFF. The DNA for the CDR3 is TGTGCCAGCAGTTACGCTGGGAGGAGACGGGGGGAAAAACTGTTTTTT.

CDR3 coding DNA: TGTGCCAGCAGGGGCGGCCGAGCCTACGAGCAGTACTTC. Translating gives CASRGGRAYEQYF. This sequence joins TRBV2 and TRBJ2-7; no reliable D call. Looked up from germline, CDR1 is SNHLY and CDR2 is FYNNEI. Trimming cost V 6 bases and J 2 bases, with 11 bases left between them. This CDR3 contains 13 residues.

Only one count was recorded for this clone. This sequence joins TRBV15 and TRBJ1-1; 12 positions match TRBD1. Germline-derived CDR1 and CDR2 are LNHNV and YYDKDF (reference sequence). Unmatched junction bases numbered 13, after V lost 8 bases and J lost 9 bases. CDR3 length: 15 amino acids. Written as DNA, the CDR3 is TGTGCCACCCAACGGGACAGGGGGCGTTTGGTGCAAGCTTTCTTT. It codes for CATQRDRGRLVQAFF.

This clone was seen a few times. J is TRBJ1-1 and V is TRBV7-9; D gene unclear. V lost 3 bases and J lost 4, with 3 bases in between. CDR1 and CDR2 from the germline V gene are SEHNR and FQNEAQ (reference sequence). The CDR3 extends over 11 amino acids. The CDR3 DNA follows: TGTGCCAGCAGCTTTGGCACTGAAGCTTTCTTT. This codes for CASSFGTEAFF.

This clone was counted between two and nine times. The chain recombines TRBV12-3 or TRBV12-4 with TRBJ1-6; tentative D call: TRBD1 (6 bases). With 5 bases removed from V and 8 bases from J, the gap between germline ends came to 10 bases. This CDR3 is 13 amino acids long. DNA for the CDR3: TGTGCCAGCAGTAGGAGGGGGGATTCACCCCTCCACTTT. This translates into CASSRRGDSPLHF.

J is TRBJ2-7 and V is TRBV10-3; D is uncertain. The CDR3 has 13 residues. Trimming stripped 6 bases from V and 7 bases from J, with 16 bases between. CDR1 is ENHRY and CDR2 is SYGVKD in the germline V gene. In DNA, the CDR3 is TGTGCCATCAGAAAAGATTCGAAGGATGAGCAGTACTTC. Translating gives CAIRKDSKDEQYF.

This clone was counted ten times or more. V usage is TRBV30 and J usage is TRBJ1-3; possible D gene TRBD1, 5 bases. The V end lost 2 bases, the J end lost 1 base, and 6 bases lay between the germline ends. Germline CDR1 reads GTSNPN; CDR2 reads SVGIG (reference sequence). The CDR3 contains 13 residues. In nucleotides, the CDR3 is TGTGCCTGGAGTTGGGGGTCTGGAAACACCATATATTTT. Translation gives CAWSWGSGNTIYF.

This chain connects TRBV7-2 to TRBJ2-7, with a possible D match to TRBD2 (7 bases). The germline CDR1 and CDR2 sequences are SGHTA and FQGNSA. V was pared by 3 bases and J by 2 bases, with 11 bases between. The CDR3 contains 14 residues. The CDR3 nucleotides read TGTGCCAGCAGCTTGGGGGCGGGAGCCTACGAGCAGTACTTC. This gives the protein CASSLGAGAYEQYF.

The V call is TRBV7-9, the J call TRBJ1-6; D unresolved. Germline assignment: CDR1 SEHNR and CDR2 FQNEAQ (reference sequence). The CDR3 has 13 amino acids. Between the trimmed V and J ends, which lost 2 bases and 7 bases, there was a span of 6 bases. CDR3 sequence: CASSLNRNSPLHF. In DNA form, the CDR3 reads TGTGCCAGCAGCTTAAATAGAAATTCACCCCTCCACTTT.

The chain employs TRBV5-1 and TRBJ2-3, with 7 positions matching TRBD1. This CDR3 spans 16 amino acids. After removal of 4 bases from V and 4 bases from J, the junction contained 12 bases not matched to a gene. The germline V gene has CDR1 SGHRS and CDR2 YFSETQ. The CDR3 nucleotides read TGCGCCAGCAGCCCCCAGGGGGACACCCGGGCAGATACGCAGTATTTT. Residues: CASSPQGDTRADTQYF.

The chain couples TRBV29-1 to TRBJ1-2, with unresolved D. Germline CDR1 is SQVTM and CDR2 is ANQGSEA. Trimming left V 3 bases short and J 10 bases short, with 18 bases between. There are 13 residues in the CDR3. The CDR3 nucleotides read TGCAGCGTTGACAGATCAGGTCGGAATGACTACACCTTC. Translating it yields CSVDRSGRNDYTF.

Here the CDR3 reads CATSEGNTEAFF. The CDR3 DNA reads TGTGCCACCAGTGAGGGGAACACTGAAGCTTTCTTT. The genes are TRBV24-1 and TRBJ1-1; the D is unclear. Germline V gene data show CDR1 as KGHDR and CDR2 as SFDVKD. V lost 4 bases to trimming and J lost 1 base, with 3 bases between them. This CDR3 comprises 12 residues.

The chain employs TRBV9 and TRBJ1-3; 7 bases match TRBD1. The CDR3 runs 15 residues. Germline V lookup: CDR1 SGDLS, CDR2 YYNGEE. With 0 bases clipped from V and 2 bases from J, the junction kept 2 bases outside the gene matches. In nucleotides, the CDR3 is TGTGCCAGCAGCGTAGAGGGGGCAACTGGAAACACCATATATTTT. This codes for CASSVEGATGNTIYF.

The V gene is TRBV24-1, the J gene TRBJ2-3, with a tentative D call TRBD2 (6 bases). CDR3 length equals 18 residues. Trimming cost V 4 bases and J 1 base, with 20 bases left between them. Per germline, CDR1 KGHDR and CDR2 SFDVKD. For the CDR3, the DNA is TGTGCCACCAGTGAACCTACCGGCGGGATGTGGGGCACAGATACGCAGTATTTT. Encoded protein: CATSEPTGGMWGTDTQYF.

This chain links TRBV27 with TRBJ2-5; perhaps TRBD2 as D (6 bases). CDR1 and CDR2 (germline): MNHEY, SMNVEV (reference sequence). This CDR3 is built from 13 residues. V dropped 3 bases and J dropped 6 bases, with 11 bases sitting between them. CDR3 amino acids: CASSFQGGKTQYF. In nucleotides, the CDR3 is TGTGCCAGCAGTTTTCAGGGAGGAAAGACCCAGTACTTC.

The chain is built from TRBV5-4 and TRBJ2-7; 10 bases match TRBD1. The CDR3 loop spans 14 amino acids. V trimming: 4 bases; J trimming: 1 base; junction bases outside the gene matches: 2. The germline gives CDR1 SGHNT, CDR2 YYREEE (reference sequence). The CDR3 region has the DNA TGTGCCAGCAGCAAGGACAGGGGGTCCTACGAGCAGTACTTC. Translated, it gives CASSKDRGSYEQYF.

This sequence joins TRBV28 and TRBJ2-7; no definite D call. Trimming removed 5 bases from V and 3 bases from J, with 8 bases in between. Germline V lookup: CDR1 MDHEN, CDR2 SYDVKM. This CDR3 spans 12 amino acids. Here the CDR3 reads CASSPFYYEQYF. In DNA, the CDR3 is TGTGCCAGCAGTCCGTTCTACTACGAGCAGTACTTC. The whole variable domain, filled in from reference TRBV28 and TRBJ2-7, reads DVKVTQSSRYLVKRTGEKVFLECVQDMDHENMFWYRQDPGLGLRLIYFSYDVKMKEKGDIPEGYSVSREKKERFSLILESASTNQTSMYLCASSPFYYEQYFGPGTRLTVT.

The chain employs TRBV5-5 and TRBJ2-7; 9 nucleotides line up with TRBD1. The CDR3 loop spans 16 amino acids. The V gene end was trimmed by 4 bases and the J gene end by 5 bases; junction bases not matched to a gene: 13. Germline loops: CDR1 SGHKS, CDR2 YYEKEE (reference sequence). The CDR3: CASSLMTGTGTHEQYF. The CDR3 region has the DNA TGTGCCAGCAGCCTGATGACTGGGACAGGGACCCACGAGCAGTACTTC.

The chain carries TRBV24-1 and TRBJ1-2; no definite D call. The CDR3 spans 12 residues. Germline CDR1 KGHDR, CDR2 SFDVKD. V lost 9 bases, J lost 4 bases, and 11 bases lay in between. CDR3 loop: CATSTNSYGYTF. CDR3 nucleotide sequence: TGTGCCACCTCAACGAACAGCTATGGCTACACCTTC.

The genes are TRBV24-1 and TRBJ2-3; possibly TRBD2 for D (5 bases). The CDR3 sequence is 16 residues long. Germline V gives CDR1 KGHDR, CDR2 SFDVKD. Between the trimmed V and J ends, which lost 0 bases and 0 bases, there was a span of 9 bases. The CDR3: CATSDLPGSSTDTQYF. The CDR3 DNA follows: TGTGCCACCAGTGATTTGCCGGGGAGCAGCACAGATACGCAGTATTTT.

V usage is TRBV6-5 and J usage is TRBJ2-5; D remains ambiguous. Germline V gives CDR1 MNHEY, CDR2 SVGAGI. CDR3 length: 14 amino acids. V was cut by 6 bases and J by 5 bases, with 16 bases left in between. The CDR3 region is CASSTGPPTETQYF. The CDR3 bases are TGTGCCAGCAGCACCGGACCCCCGACCGAGACCCAGTACTTC.

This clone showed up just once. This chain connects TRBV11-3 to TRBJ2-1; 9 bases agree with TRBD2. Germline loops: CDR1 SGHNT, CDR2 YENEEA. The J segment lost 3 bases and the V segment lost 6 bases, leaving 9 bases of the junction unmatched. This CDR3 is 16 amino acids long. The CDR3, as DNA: TGTGCCAGCAGTACCAGGACTAGCGTTAACTACAATGAGCAGTTCTTC. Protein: CASSTRTSVNYNEQFF.

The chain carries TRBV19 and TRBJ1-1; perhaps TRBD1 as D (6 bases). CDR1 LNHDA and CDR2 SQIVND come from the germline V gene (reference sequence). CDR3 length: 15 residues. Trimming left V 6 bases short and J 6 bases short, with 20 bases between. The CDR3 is CASSPGTPRFPEAFF. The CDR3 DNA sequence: TGTGCCAGTAGCCCCGGGACACCCCGATTCCCTGAAGCTTTCTTT.

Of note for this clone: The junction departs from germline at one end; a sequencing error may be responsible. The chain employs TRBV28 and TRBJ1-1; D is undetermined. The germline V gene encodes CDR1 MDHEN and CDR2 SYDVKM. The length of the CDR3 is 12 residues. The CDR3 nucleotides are TGTGCCAGCAGTTTGCGGTTGTCCTCCCTGATCTTT. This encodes CASSLRLSSLIF.